Described below is a single TCR beta chain sequence and its context. This sample was included in a study of cytomegalovirus exposure and HLA in healthy donors. It was with 60 Vbeta and 13 Jbeta primers that the PCR ran. Profiled with immunoSEQ multiplex PCR; TCRdb holds only in-frame clones, not every one. The sample comprises 60,000 to 75,000 clones, 79% of which are singletons, and approximately 3% rests with the top ten. Trimming took 10 bases from V and 2 from J; bases not matched to a gene: 14. This CDR3 comprises 17 residues. CDR1 MNHEY and CDR2 SMNVEV come from the germline V gene (reference sequence).

The sequenced material came from PBMCs. The chain carries TRBV27 and TRBJ2-3, with 11 bases matching TRBD2. The receptor was derived from a woman aged 25 to 39 in good health and CMV-seronegative. The CDR3 loop is CATGQARLAGYTDTQYF. The CDR3 DNA reads as TGTGCCACCGGACAGGCCCGACTAGCGGGGTACACAGATACGCAGTATTTT.